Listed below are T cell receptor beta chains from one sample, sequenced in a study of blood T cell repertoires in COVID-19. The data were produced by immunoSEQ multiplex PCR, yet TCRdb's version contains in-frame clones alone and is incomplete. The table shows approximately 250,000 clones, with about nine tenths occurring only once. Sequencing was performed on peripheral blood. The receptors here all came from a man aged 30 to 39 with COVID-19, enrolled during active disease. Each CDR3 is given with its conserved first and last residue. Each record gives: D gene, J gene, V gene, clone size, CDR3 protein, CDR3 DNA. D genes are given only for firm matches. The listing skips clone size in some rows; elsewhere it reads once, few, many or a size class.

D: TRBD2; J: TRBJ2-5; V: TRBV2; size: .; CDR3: CASSELGLALETQYF; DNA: TGTGCCAGCAGTGAACTCGGACTAGCTCTAGAGACCCAGTACTTC
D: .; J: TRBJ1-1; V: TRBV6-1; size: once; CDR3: CASSERGNTEAFF; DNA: TGTGCCAGCAGTGAGCGGGGGAACACTGAAGCTTTCTTT
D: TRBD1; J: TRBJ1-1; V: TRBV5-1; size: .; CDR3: CASSLDRGLVSEAFF; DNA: TGCGCCAGCAGCTTGGACAGGGGGTTAGTAAGTGAAGCTTTCTTT
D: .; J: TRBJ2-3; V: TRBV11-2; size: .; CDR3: CASSLWGGSTDTQYF; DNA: TGTGCCAGCAGCTTATGGGGCGGAAGCACAGATACGCAGTATTTT
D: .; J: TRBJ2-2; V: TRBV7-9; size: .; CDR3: CASNRENTGELFF; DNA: TGTGCCAGCAACAGGGAGAACACCGGGGAGCTGTTTTTT
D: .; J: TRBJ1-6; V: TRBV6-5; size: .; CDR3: CATRQSNSPLHF; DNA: TGTGCCACCAGACAATCCAATTCACCCCTCCACTTT
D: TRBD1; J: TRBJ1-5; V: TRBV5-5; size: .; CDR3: CASSPQGPPNQPQHF; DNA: TGTGCCAGCAGCCCACAGGGGCCCCCCAATCAGCCCCAGCATTTT
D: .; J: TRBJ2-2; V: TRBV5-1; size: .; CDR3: CASSEGQLNTGELFF; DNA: TGCGCCAGCAGCGAGGGACAACTTAACACCGGGGAGCTGTTTTTT
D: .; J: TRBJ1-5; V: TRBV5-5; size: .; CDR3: CASSLTVNQPQHF; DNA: TGTGCCAGCAGCTTGACAGTTAATCAGCCCCAGCATTTT
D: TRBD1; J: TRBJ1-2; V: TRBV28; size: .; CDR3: CASGGQGTINYGYTF; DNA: TGTGCCAGCGGGGGACAGGGAACAATTAACTATGGCTACACCTTC
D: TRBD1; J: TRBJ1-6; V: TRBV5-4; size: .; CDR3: CASSPYRDSFNSPLHF; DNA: TGTGCCAGCAGCCCATACCGGGACAGTTTTAATTCACCCCTCCACTTT